This paragraph covers one TCR beta chain sequence. This sample is part of a study of blood T cell repertoires in COVID-19. Study background: Whether acute or convalescent, the COVID-19 samples came from the United States, Italy and Spain. T cells, B-cell-depleted T cells, or PBMCs provided the cDNA or gDNA that served as material.

In the original processing: Amplifying reference gene primers gave estimates of nucleated cell counts. TCRdb keeps only in-frame clones here, not all; method: immunoSEQ multiplex PCR. The V and J calls and clone size are taken from that table; D and trimming were inferred from the DNA. Of around 200,000 clones in the sample, under 90% were seen once. After removal of 8 bases from V and 0 bases from J, the junction contained 7 bases not matched to a gene. The CDR3 is made up of 15 amino acids. Germline V gene data show CDR1 as LNHDA and CDR2 as SQIVND (reference sequence). The sequenced material came from peripheral blood. The chain employs TRBV19 and TRBJ2-3, with 8 bases matching TRBD2. This TCR was sampled from a man aged 25-45 years with active or convalescent COVID-19. The CDR3 DNA reads as TGTGCCAGTCGAACGGGAGGGCCGAGCACAGATACGCAGTATTTT. This encodes CASRTGGPSTDTQYF.